Listed below are T cell receptor beta chains from one sample, sequenced in a study of cytomegalovirus exposure and HLA in healthy donors. Some clones are missing from TCRdb's copy, which holds only in-frame ones; the method was immunoSEQ multiplex PCR. In the table there are fewer than 200,000 clones, about 80% of which are singletons. The sequenced material came from PBMCs. The receptors shown here come from a man younger than 40 in good health and CMV-seronegative. Each CDR3 is given with its conserved first and last residue. The order of the fields is V gene, J gene, CDR3 protein.

TRBV14,TRBJ1-1,CASSQAPDSAEAFF
TRBV30,TRBJ2-7,CAWIRQGPYEQYF
TRBV19,TRBJ2-1,CASSIGPRDNEQFF
TRBV4-3,TRBJ2-1,CASSQDLAGGYNEQFF
TRBV7-7,TRBJ2-5,CASTPDQETQYF
TRBV5-1,TRBJ1-4,CASHSNGQVANEKLFF
TRBV13,TRBJ2-7,CASTTGGILYEQYF
TRBV28,TRBJ1-5,CASSYSGTRKSNQPQHF
TRBV27,TRBJ2-3,CASSLSRMRGGLPDTQYF
TRBV30,TRBJ1-5,CAWSSPQGWTQPQHF
TRBV6-1,TRBJ1-5,CASSEWDRGRGQPQHF
TRBV5-1,TRBJ1-4,CASSLVTATNEKLFF
TRBV7-2,TRBJ1-2,CASSLAQGNYGYTF
TRBV4-3,TRBJ2-1,CASSQDYNPSGRNEQFF
TRBV30,TRBJ2-1,CAWSALRAGMISFGQFF
TRBV7-2,TRBJ2-5,CASSLAVVGLAGEETQYF
TRBV4-3,TRBJ2-1,CASSQEPQGALNEQFF
TRBV19,TRBJ1-6,CASHRADNSPLHF
TRBV27,TRBJ1-1,CASSARGGWGEAFF
TRBV9,TRBJ2-5,CASSVTTQGETQYF
TRBV11-2,TRBJ2-3,CASSLGGVTDTQYF
TRBV4-3,TRBJ2-3,CASSPAQAAGEGTDTQYF
TRBV28,TRBJ2-3,CASSTSGIVRAQYF
TRBV9,TRBJ2-7,CASSVGGRGSYEQYF
TRBV10-3,TRBJ1-1,CAISDTDGGRMNTEAFF
TRBV5-1,TRBJ2-3,CASSLAEVSTDTQYF
TRBV2,TRBJ1-5,CASSETGGYSNQPQHF
TRBV28,TRBJ1-1,CASSPLTGGARAFF
TRBV7-9,TRBJ2-3,CASSLGGRAGTDTQYF
TRBV12-5,TRBJ1-2,CASGSLVGDRGENGYTF
TRBV9,TRBJ2-7,CASSGTGREQYF
TRBV18,TRBJ2-3,CASSPPARTDTQYF
TRBV7-2,TRBJ2-5,CASSLERETQYF
TRBV30,TRBJ2-5,CAWSGETSGSETQYF
TRBV7-3,TRBJ2-1,CASSLDRGPYNEQFF
TRBV29-1,TRBJ2-1,CSVGVGTKLYIEQFF
TRBV28,TRBJ2-5,CASSSGVETQYF
TRBV5-1,TRBJ2-1,CASSLSQGVDEQFF
TRBV4-3,TRBJ2-7,CASSPQTPSEQYF
TRBV19,TRBJ2-1,CASSSGERSYNEQFF
TRBV28,TRBJ1-2,CASSLLTGNHGYTF
TRBV7-2,TRBJ2-1,CAIMTTRAYNEQFF
TRBV5-6,TRBJ2-7,CASSPSPREPPIEQYF
TRBV18,TRBJ2-2,CASSPYSGELFF
TRBV19,TRBJ1-5,CASRSPGRWQPQHF
TRBV6-5,TRBJ2-3,CASSYFSAGGADTQYF
TRBV19,TRBJ2-5,CASSNIKGETQYF
TRBV5-6,TRBJ1-5,CASSLFLGGPNQPQHF
TRBV5-6,TRBJ2-7,CASSLGGRPAEQYF
TRBV6-1,TRBJ2-1,CASKRLAGSYNEQFF
TRBV6-5,TRBJ2-1,CARTGRVPNEQFF
TRBV21-1,TRBJ2-1,CHTPGAQDGSYNEQFF
TRBV4-3,TRBJ2-3,CASSRTGLVTDTQYF
TRBV5-4,TRBJ2-7,CASSLPSGSPIYEQYF
TRBV11-2,TRBJ2-2,CASSVLGAGELFF
TRBV10-2,TRBJ2-3,CASSEQNTQYF
TRBV27,TRBJ1-1,CASSLVGDTEAFF